This TCR beta chain originates from a study of B cell selection in AIRE deficiency. Germline V CDR1 and CDR2: SNHLY, FYNNEI. V lost 3 bases and J 8 bases, leaving 10 bases between the germline ends. The CDR3 has 13 residues. A note on this clone: Antigen unknown.

Points from the study as a whole: Healthy Tconv contained around two fifths of shared healthy Treg sequences; only TCRbeta sequenced. In TCRBV usage, CDR3 length and diversity, patient Tconv and Treg cells matched healthy donors.

Sorting defined conventional CD4 T cells as CD4+CD127+. Original methodology: About 120,000 patient and 1.3x10^5 or so healthy donor in-frame TCRbeta sequences came from conventional T cells. Libraries were prepared by immunoSEQ multiplex PCR; TCRdb keeps only in-frame clonotypes and omits some of them. The D gene and trimming were derived from the DNA, and the V and J assignments and clone size from that table. The sample records 20,000 to 25,000 clones, roughly 95% being singletons. Sequencing input: CD4+CD127+ conventional T cells sorted from PBMCs. The source is a human donor in good health. The chain has TRBV2 and TRBJ1-4; D perhaps matches TRBD1 (5 bases). The CDR3 reads CASSDGGGEKLFF. In nucleotides, the CDR3 is TGTGCCAGCAGTGATGGGGGAGGAGAAAAACTGTTTTTT.